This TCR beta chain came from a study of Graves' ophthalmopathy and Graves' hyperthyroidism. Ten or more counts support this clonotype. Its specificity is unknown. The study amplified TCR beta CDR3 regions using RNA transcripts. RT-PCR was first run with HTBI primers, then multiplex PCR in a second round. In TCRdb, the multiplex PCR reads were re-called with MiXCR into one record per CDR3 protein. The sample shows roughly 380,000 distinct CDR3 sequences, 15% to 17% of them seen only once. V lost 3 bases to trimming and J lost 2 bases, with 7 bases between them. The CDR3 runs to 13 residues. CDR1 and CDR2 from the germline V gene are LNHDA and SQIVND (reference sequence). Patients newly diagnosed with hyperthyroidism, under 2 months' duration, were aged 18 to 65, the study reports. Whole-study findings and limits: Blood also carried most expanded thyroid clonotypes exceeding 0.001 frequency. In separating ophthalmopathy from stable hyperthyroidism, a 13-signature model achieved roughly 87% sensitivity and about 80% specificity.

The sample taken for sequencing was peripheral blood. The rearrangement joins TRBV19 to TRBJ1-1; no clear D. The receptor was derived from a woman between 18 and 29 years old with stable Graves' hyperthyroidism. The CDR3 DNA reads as TGTGCCAGTAGTATGTGGAGTAACACTGAAGCTTTCTTT. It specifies CASSMWSNTEAFF. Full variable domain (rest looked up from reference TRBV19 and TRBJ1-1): DGGITQSPKYLFRKEGQNVTLSCEQNLNHDAMYWYRQDPGQGLRLIYYSQIVNDFQKGDIAEGYSVSREKKESFPLTVTSAQKNPTAFYLCASSMWSNTEAFFGQGTRLTVV.